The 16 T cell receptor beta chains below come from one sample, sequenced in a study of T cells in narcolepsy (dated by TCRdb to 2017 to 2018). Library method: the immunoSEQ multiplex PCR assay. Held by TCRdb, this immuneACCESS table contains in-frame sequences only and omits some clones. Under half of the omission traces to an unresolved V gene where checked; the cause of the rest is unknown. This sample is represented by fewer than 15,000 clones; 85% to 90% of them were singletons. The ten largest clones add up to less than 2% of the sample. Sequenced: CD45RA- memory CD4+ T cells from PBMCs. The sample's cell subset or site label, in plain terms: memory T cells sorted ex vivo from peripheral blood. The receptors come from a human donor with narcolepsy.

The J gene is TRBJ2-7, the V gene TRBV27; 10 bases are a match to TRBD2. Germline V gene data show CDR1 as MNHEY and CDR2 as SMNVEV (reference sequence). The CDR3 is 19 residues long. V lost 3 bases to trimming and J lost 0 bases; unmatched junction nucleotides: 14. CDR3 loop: CASSFRMGTAGGFSYEQYF. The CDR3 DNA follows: TGTGCCAGCAGTTTTCGTATGGGGACAGCGGGGGGGTTCTCCTACGAGCAGTACTTC.

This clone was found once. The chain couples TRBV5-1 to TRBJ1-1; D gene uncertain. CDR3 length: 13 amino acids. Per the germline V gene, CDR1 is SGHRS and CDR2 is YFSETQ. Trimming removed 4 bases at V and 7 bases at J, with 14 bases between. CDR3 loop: CASSPRGSDEAFF. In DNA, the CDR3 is TGCGCCAGCAGCCCTCGAGGGTCCGATGAAGCTTTCTTT.

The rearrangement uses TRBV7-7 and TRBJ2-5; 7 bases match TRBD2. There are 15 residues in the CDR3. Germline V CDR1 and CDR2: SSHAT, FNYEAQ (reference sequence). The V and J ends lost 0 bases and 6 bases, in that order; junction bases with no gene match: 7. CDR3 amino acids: CASSLAGGRRKTQYF. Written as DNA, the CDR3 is TGTGCCAGCAGCTTAGCGGGGGGGAGAAGAAAGACCCAGTACTTC.

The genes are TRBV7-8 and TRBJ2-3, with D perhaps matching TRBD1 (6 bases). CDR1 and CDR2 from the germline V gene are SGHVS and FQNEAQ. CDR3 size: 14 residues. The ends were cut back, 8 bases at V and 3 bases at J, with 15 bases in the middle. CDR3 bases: TGTGCCAGCCTCACAGGGATTGGTACAGATACGCAGTATTTT. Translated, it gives CASLTGIGTDTQYF. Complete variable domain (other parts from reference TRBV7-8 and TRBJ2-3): GAGVSQSPRYKVAKRGQDVALRCDPISGHVSLFWYQQALGQGPEFLTYFQNEAQLDKSGLPSDRFFAERPEGSVSTLKIQRTQQEDSAVYLCASLTGIGTDTQYFGPGTRLTVL.

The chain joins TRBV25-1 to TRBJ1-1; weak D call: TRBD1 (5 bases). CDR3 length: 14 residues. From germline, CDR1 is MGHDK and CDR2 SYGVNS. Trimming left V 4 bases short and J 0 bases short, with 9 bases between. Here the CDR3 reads CASSGQMMNTEAFF. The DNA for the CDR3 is TGTGCCAGCAGTGGACAGATGATGAACACTGAAGCTTTCTTT. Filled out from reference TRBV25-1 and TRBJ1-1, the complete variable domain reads EADIYQTPRYLVIGTGKKITLECSQTMGHDKMYWYQQDPGMELHLIHYSYGVNSTEKGDLSSESTVSRIRTEHFPLTLESARPSHTSQYLCASSGQMMNTEAFFGQGTRLTVV.

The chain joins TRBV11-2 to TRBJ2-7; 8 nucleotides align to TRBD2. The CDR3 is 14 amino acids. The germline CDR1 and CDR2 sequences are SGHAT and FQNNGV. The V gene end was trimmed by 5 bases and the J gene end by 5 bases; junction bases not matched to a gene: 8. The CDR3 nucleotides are TGTGCCAGCAGCCTCCGTGGAGCGGGAGACGAGCAGTACTTC. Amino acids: CASSLRGAGDEQYF.

CDR3 amino acids: CASSIDHLGLAGKATDTQYF. CDR3 in DNA: TGTGCCAGTAGTATAGATCACTTGGGACTAGCGGGAAAAGCCACAGATACGCAGTATTTT. V and J are TRBV19 and TRBJ2-3, with 13 nucleotides matching TRBD2. CDR3 length: 20 residues. Germline V CDR1 and CDR2: LNHDA, SQIVND (reference sequence). The junction had 11 bases not matched to a gene; V was cut back by 0 bases and J by 2 bases.

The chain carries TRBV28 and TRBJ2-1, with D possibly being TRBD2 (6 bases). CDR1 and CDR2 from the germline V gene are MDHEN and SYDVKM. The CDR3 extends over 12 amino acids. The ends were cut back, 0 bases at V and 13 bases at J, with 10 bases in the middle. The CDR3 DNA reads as TGTGCCAGCAGTTTATGGATGGCGGGACAGTTCTTC. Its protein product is CASSLWMAGQFF.

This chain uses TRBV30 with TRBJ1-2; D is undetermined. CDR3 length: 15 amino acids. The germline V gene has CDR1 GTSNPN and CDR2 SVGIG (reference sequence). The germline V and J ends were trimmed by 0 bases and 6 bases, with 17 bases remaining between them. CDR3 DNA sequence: TGTGCCTGGAGTGTACGAGTAAGGACGGGAGATGGCTACACCTTC. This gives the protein CAWSVRVRTGDGYTF.

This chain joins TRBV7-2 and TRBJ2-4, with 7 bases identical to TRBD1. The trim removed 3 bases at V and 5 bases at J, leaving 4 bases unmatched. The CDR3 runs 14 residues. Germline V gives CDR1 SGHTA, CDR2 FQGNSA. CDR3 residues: CASSFGGTENIQYF. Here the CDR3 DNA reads TGTGCCAGCAGCTTTGGTGGGACAGAAAACATTCAGTACTTC.

The CDR3 loop is CASTSDYLNGDTQYF. DNA for the CDR3: TGCGCCAGCACTAGCGACTACCTCAATGGAGATACGCAGTATTTT. The chain employs TRBV5-1 and TRBJ2-3; possible D gene TRBD2, 6 bases. The CDR3 has 15 amino acids. CDR1 and CDR2 from the germline V gene are SGHRS and YFSETQ. The germline V and J ends were trimmed by 6 bases and 5 bases, with 19 bases remaining between them.

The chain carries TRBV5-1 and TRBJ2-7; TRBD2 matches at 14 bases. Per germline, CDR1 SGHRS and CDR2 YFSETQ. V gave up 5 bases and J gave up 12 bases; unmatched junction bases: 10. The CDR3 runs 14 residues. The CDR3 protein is CASRMGLAGESTYF. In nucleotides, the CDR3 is TGCGCCAGCAGAATGGGACTAGCGGGAGAGTCGACGTACTTC.

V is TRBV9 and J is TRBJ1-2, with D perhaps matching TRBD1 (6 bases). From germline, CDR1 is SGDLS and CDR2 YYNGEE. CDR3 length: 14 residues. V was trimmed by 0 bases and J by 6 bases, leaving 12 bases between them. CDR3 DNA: TGTGCCAGCAGCGTAGATCAGGGGCGTGATGGCTACACCTTC. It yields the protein CASSVDQGRDGYTF.

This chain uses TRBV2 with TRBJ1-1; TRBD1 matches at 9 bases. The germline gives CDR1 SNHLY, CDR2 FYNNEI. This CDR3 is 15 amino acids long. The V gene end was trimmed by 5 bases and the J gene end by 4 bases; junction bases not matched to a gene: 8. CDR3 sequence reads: CASSFNRGPGTEAFF. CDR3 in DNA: TGTGCCAGCAGTTTTAACAGGGGGCCCGGCACTGAAGCTTTCTTT.

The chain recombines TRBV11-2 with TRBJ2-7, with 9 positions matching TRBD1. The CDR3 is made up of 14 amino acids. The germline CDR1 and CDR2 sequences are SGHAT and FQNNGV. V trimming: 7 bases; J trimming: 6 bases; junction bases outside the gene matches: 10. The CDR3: CASTSRGTGPEQYF. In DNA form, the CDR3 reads TGTGCCAGCACGTCTAGGGGGACAGGGCCCGAGCAGTACTTC.

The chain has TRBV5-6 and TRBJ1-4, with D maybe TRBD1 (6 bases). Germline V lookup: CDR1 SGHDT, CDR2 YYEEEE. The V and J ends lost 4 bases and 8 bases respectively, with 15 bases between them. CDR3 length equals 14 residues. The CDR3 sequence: CASSATGTPEKLFF. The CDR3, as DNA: TGTGCCAGCAGCGCAACCGGGACACCAGAAAAACTGTTTTTT. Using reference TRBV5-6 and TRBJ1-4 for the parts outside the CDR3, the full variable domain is DAGVTQSPTHLIKTRGQQVTLRCSPKSGHDTVSWYQQALGQGPQFIFQYYEEEERQRGNFPDRFSGHQFPNYSSELNVNALLLGDSALYLCASSATGTPEKLFFGSGTQLSVL.